The 29 T cell receptor beta chains given below trace back to one sample, sequenced in a study of shared clonotypes between healthy human individuals (dated by TCRdb to 2018 to 2020). Libraries came from the immunoSEQ multiplex PCR assay. TCRdb limited this immuneACCESS table to in-frame rearrangements with V and J called. A share of clones is missing; checked studies link under half to unresolved V genes, and the rest is unexplained. The sample data list hundreds of thousands of clones, and less than 80% of these were observed just once. 1.8% of the sample is in the top ten clones. The sample was memory CD4+ T cells sorted from blood. The sample's cell subset or site label is to be understood as: CD45RA-negative fraction. These TCRs come from a woman in her twenties or thirties in good health.

In its sample, this clone was seen once. The DNA for the CDR3 is TGTGCCAGTAGTCCTACAGGAACCACCTACAATGAGCAGTTCTTC. It translates to CASSPTGTTYNEQFF. The V call is TRBV19, the J call TRBJ2-1; a possible D gene is TRBD1 (5 bases). The CDR3 contains 15 residues. From germline, CDR1 is LNHDA and CDR2 SQIVND (reference sequence). Trimming stripped 5 bases from V and 2 bases from J, with 13 bases between.

This clone occurred once. This chain connects TRBV30 to TRBJ2-6, with no clear D. Germline V lookup: CDR1 GTSNPN, CDR2 SVGIG (reference sequence). CDR3 length equals 14 residues. V dropped 2 bases and J dropped 1 base, with 6 bases sitting between them. The chain's CDR3 is CAWSRGSGANVLTF. CDR3 DNA: TGTGCCTGGAGTCGAGGTTCTGGGGCCAACGTCCTGACTTTC.

The rearrangement joins TRBV19 to TRBJ2-3; 8 bases are shared with TRBD2. The length of the CDR3 is 11 residues. The junction had 3 bases not matched to a gene; V was cut back by 10 bases and J by 6 bases. The germline CDR1 and CDR2 sequences are LNHDA and SQIVND (reference sequence). CDR3 sequence (DNA): TGTGCCATCCGGGGGGGTGATACGCAGTATTTT. This codes for CAIRGGDTQYF.

This clone was seen a handful of times. CDR3 DNA: TGCGCCAGCAGCCCGGGACTAGCGGGAATTGAGACCCAGTACTTC. Translating it yields CASSPGLAGIETQYF. The rearrangement links TRBV4-1 to TRBJ2-5; 13 bases map to TRBD2. Germline CDR1 and CDR2: MGHRA and YSYEKL. This CDR3 has 15 residues. J was trimmed by 5 bases and V by 4 bases; bases with no gene match: 4.

The chain joins TRBV14 to TRBJ2-5, with D hard to call. Trimming stripped 0 bases from V and 8 bases from J, with 16 bases between. From germline, CDR1 is SGHDN and CDR2 FVKESK. This CDR3 has 15 residues. The CDR3 is CASSQDSTLAGTQYF. The CDR3, as DNA: TGTGCCAGCAGCCAAGATTCGACCTTAGCCGGAACCCAGTACTTC.

The chain carries TRBV9 and TRBJ2-3; D possibly corresponds to TRBD2 (6 bases). Trimming took 5 bases from V and 0 from J, leaving 7 bases between them. Germline CDR1 is SGDLS and CDR2 is YYNGEE. This CDR3 is 13 amino acids long. In DNA form, the CDR3 reads TGTGCCAGCAGAGGGACTAGCACAGATACGCAGTATTTT. Translation: CASRGTSTDTQYF. Combining the CDR3 with reference TRBV9 and TRBJ2-3 gives the whole variable domain DSGVTQTPKHLITATGQRVTLRCSPRSGDLSVYWYQQSLDQGLQFLIQYYNGEERAKGNILERFSAQQFPDLHSELNLSSLELGDSALYFCASRGTSTDTQYFGPGTRLTVL.

This sequence joins TRBV10-3 and TRBJ2-5; D is uncertain. Germline V gives CDR1 ENHRY, CDR2 SYGVKD. Deletions cut 3 bases from V and 3 bases from J, with 14 bases between. The CDR3 is 15 amino acids. CDR3 amino acids: CAISDETAMKETQYF. CDR3 DNA sequence: TGTGCCATCAGTGACGAGACGGCCATGAAAGAGACCCAGTACTTC.

This sequence joins TRBV5-1 and TRBJ2-7, with D possibly TRBD2 on 6 matching bases. Germline V gives CDR1 SGHRS, CDR2 YFSETQ. The CDR3 totals 18 residues. V was pared by 1 base and J by 7 bases, with 27 bases between. This chain's CDR3 is CASSLRPLGGTSVGEQYF. The CDR3 DNA follows: TGCGCCAGCAGCTTGCGCCCTCTGGGCGGGACCTCCGTAGGGGAGCAGTACTTC.

The chain uses TRBV10-2 and TRBJ2-1; D is uncertain. The CDR3 consists of 15 residues. Trimming shortened V by 0 bases and J by 0 bases, and 6 bases separated the two germline ends. Germline V gives CDR1 WSHSY, CDR2 SAAADI. The CDR3 DNA reads TGCGCCAGCAGTGAGTCGTCGAGCTCCTACAATGAGCAGTTCTTC. Protein: CASSESSSSYNEQFF.

In this sample, this clone turned up once. Just one base apart from a much larger clone, this may be a read error. This CDR3 reads CASSDWGTDTQYF. The CDR3 DNA is TGTGCCAGCAGTGACTGGGGCACAGATACGCAGTATTTT. This chain uses TRBV6-1 with TRBJ2-3; D remains ambiguous. Trimming shortened V by 3 bases and J by 1 base, and 5 bases separated the two germline ends. Germline-derived CDR1 and CDR2 are MNHNS and SASEGT. The CDR3 extends over 13 amino acids.

This clone was seen a handful of times. The V gene is TRBV11-2, the J gene TRBJ2-2; 13 bases fit TRBD2. This CDR3 is built from 16 residues. Germline CDR1 SGHAT, CDR2 FQNNGV. V lost 6 bases, J lost 1 base, and 2 bases stayed unmatched. This chain's CDR3 is CASSRLAGGNTGELFF. The CDR3 DNA reads as TGTGCCAGCAGTCGACTAGCGGGAGGGAACACCGGGGAGCTGTTTTTT.

The CDR3 nucleotides read TGCGCCAGCAGCCAAGATGCTGGCCCGGGACTAGCGGGAGGAGGGGGGGAGCTGTTTTTT. The encoded protein is CASSQDAGPGLAGGGGELFF. V usage is TRBV4-1 and J usage is TRBJ2-2; TRBD2 aligns across 15 bases. Unmatched junction bases numbered 13, after V lost 0 bases and J lost 8 bases. The V gene's germline CDR1 is MGHRA and CDR2 YSYEKL. This CDR3 region has 20 residues.

V usage is TRBV18 and J usage is TRBJ2-6, with 8 bases lining up with TRBD1. The CDR3 runs to 18 residues. Trimming at V came to 0 bases and at J to 0 bases, leaving 4 bases not matched to a gene. Germline-derived CDR1 and CDR2 are KGHSH and LQKENI. This CDR3 reads CASSPPGTGLSGANVLTF. DNA of the CDR3: TGTGCCAGCTCACCACCTGGGACAGGCCTCTCTGGGGCCAACGTCCTGACTTTC.

V and J are TRBV27 and TRBJ1-1, with a weak D call TRBD1 (6 bases). V lost 5 bases, J lost 2 bases, and 15 bases lay in between. CDR1 is MNHEY, CDR2 SMNVEV, per germline (reference sequence). There are 15 residues in the CDR3. CDR3 amino acids: CASSAYTGQNTEAFF. DNA for the CDR3: TGTGCCAGCAGTGCCTACACAGGGCAAAACACTGAAGCTTTCTTT.

This clone has just one count. The V and J genes are TRBV19 and TRBJ2-1; 9 nucleotides line up with TRBD1. CDR3 size: 15 residues. J lost 0 bases, V lost 5 bases, and 2 bases had no gene match. Germline V gene data show CDR1 as LNHDA and CDR2 as SQIVND (reference sequence). CDR3 residues: CASSVQGASYNEQFF. Written as DNA, the CDR3 is TGTGCCAGTAGTGTACAGGGGGCCTCCTACAATGAGCAGTTCTTC.

This clone was recorded many times. The gene calls are TRBV5-4 and TRBJ1-2; 7 positions match TRBD1. The CDR3 is made up of 15 amino acids. V shed 5 bases, J shed 4 bases, and the junction held 11 bases outside the gene matches. Looked up from germline, CDR1 is SGHNT and CDR2 is YYREEE (reference sequence). The CDR3 region has the DNA TGTGCCAGCAGACCGCGAACAGGGGCCTCCTATGGCTACACCTTC. Amino acid sequence: CASRPRTGASYGYTF.

The chain combines TRBV2 with TRBJ1-3; D ambiguous. The germline V and J ends were trimmed by 2 bases and 2 bases, with 7 bases remaining between them. The V gene's germline CDR1 is SNHLY and CDR2 FYNNEI. This CDR3 comprises 14 residues. The CDR3 nucleotides read TGTGCCAGCAGTGAATTGGGGACTGGAAACACCATATATTTT. Protein product: CASSELGTGNTIYF. Together with reference TRBV2 and TRBJ1-3, the CDR3 gives the full variable domain: EPEVTQTPSHQVTQMGQEVILRCVPISNHLYFYWYRQILGQKVEFLVSFYNNEISEKSEIFDDQFSVERPDGSNFTLKIRSTKLEDSAMYFCASSELGTGNTIYFGEGSWLTVV.

The rearrangement links TRBV5-1 to TRBJ2-2; D unclear. The germline gives CDR1 SGHRS, CDR2 YFSETQ. The germline V and J ends were trimmed by 2 bases and 2 bases, with 10 bases remaining between them. This CDR3 has 15 residues. The CDR3 loop reads CASSLSHTNTGELFF. The CDR3 region has the DNA TGCGCCAGCAGCTTATCACATACTAACACCGGGGAGCTGTTTTTT. The whole variable domain, remainder taken from reference TRBV5-1 and TRBJ2-2, is KAGVTQTPRYLIKTRGQQVTLSCSPISGHRSVSWYQQTPGQGLQFLFEYFSETQRNKGNFPGRFSGRQFSNSRSEMNVSTLELGDSALYLCASSLSHTNTGELFFGEGSRLTVL.

The V call is TRBV19, the J call TRBJ2-1; 7 nucleotides align to TRBD2. The CDR3 totals 14 residues. V gave up 1 base and J gave up 12 bases; unmatched junction bases: 9. Germline CDR1 LNHDA, CDR2 SQIVND (reference sequence). CDR3: CASSIVGSSGSQFF. The CDR3, as DNA: TGTGCCAGTAGTATAGTGGGGTCTAGCGGATCGCAGTTCTTC.

As regards this clone: Given a much more abundant clone one base away, this may be a read error. The V call is TRBV11-2, the J call TRBJ2-6; D ambiguous. Germline assignment: CDR1 SGHAT and CDR2 FQNNGV. The CDR3 runs to 13 residues. V shed 1 base and J shed 2 bases, with 0 bases lying between them. CDR3 residues: CASSLAGANVLTF. As DNA, the CDR3 is TGTGCCAGCAGCTTAGCTGGGGCCAACGTCCTGACTTTC.

This clone occurred a few times. The V call is TRBV19, the J call TRBJ2-7; D may match TRBD1 or TRBD2 (5 bases each). The germline gives CDR1 LNHDA, CDR2 SQIVND (reference sequence). The CDR3 has 14 residues. V lost 9 bases and J 4 bases, leaving 19 bases between the germline ends. This CDR3 reads CASRPPGPTYEQYF. Here the CDR3 DNA reads TGTGCCAGCAGACCCCCGGGACCTACTTACGAGCAGTACTTC.

A note on this clone: One junction end does not reproduce the germline sequence, and a read error may be involved. V and J are TRBV30 and TRBJ2-7, with a tentative D call TRBD1 (6 bases). CDR1 is GTSNPN and CDR2 is SVGIG in the germline V gene (reference sequence). There are 15 residues in the CDR3. The CDR3 loop reads CAWSPDRLASSEQYF. DNA of the CDR3: TGTGCCTGGAGTCCTGACAGGCTAGCCTCCTCCGAGCAGTACTTC.

This clone was found once. The V and J genes are TRBV29-1 and TRBJ2-1, with 9 nucleotides matching TRBD1. Trimming removed 6 bases from V and 8 bases from J; junction bases left unmatched: 14. The CDR3 length is 15 residues. Germline CDR1 SQVTM, CDR2 ANQGSEA. Written as DNA, the CDR3 is TGCAGCGTGGAGGTTGGGGACAGGGTTATCGATGAGCAGTTCTTC. This codes for CSVEVGDRVIDEQFF.

This clone has a single count. The rearrangement joins TRBV30 to TRBJ1-5; 8 bases are shared with TRBD1. The CDR3 is 15 residues long. Looked up from germline, CDR1 is GTSNPN and CDR2 is SVGIG (reference sequence). Trimming cost V 0 bases and J 4 bases; bases outside gene matches: 5. The CDR3 loop reads CAWSVQGVRNQPQHF. The CDR3 bases are TGTGCCTGGAGTGTACAGGGGGTACGGAATCAGCCCCAGCATTTT.

This chain links TRBV28 with TRBJ2-7, with a tentative D call TRBD2 (5 bases). V was cut by 6 bases and J by 0 bases, with 15 bases left in between. CDR3 length: 15 amino acids. Germline V gene lookup returns CDR1 MDHEN and CDR2 SYDVKM. For the CDR3, the DNA is TGTGCCAGCAGGCCGGGATCCCCCAGCTCCTACGAGCAGTACTTC. This encodes CASRPGSPSSYEQYF.

This chain connects TRBV5-1 to TRBJ1-5; no clear D. Germline CDR1 is SGHRS and CDR2 is YFSETQ. The length of the CDR3 is 15 residues. V lost 1 base and J 0 bases, leaving 8 bases between the germline ends. The CDR3 protein is CASSLSSDSNQPQHF. CDR3 nucleotide sequence: TGCGCCAGCAGCTTGAGTTCAGATAGCAATCAGCCCCAGCATTTT. Full variable domain (rest looked up from reference TRBV5-1 and TRBJ1-5): KAGVTQTPRYLIKTRGQQVTLSCSPISGHRSVSWYQQTPGQGLQFLFEYFSETQRNKGNFPGRFSGRQFSNSRSEMNVSTLELGDSALYLCASSLSSDSNQPQHFGDGTRLSIL.

The J gene is TRBJ2-3, the V gene TRBV7-3; possibly TRBD1 for D (5 bases). Germline loops: CDR1 SGHTA, CDR2 FQGTGA. The CDR3 has 13 amino acids. Trimming took 8 bases from V and 2 from J, leaving 11 bases between them. The CDR3 region is CASRQGNTDTQYF. In DNA, the CDR3 is TGTGCCAGCCGGCAGGGCAACACAGATACGCAGTATTTT. Variable domain in full (rest from reference TRBV7-3 and TRBJ2-3): GAGVSQTPSNKVTEKGKYVELRCDPISGHTALYWYRQSLGQGPEFLIYFQGTGAADDSGLPNDRFFAVRPEGSVSTLKIQRTERGDSAVYLCASRQGNTDTQYFGPGTRLTVL.

In its sample, this clone was seen once. The chain employs TRBV5-1 and TRBJ2-7; D is perhaps TRBD1 (5 bases). CDR3 length equals 16 residues. The germline gives CDR1 SGHRS, CDR2 YFSETQ. Trimming removed 4 bases from V and 2 bases from J, with 19 bases in between. This CDR3 reads CASSEKDAGITYEQYF. The CDR3 DNA sequence: TGCGCCAGCAGCGAAAAGGACGCAGGGATCACCTACGAGCAGTACTTC.

The V gene is TRBV10-2, the J gene TRBJ2-5, with 7 bases that match TRBD1. The CDR3 runs to 14 residues. From germline, CDR1 is WSHSY and CDR2 SAAADI. With V trimmed by 7 bases and J by 3 bases, 8 bases remained unmatched. CDR3 sequence: CASIDRALKETQYF. The DNA for the CDR3 is TGCGCCAGCATCGACAGGGCCTTAAAAGAGACCCAGTACTTC.